Listed here are 24 T cell receptor beta chains from one sample, sequenced in a study of identical twins. TCRdb processed the 5' RACE reads anew with MiXCR; each CDR3 protein has one entry. The sample has approximately 500,000 distinct CDR3 sequences, 20% to 25% seen once. Another study also made use of these data, one on T cells expressing NK-cell markers.

Sequencing was performed on CD4+ T cells sorted from blood. These receptors were taken from a woman aged 18-35 years in good health.

The rearrangement joins TRBV29-1 to TRBJ2-1, with D perhaps matching TRBD2 (7 bases). V was pared by 6 bases and J by 8 bases, with 14 bases between. This CDR3 comprises 12 residues. Germline-derived CDR1 and CDR2 are SQVTM and ANQGSEA. The chain's CDR3 is CSVKGGGDEQFF. CDR3 in DNA: TGCAGCGTCAAGGGGGGGGGAGATGAGCAGTTCTTC.

The chain combines TRBV7-2 with TRBJ2-1, with 7 bases matching TRBD1. Germline lookup yields CDR1 SGHTA and CDR2 FQGNSA. This CDR3 has 15 amino acids. V shed 2 bases, J shed 4 bases, and the junction held 5 bases outside the gene matches. The CDR3 region has the DNA TGTGCCAGCAGCTTAATGACAGGGCCTTACAATGAGCAGTTCTTC. It codes for CASSLMTGPYNEQFF.

This chain connects TRBV12-3 or TRBV12-4 to TRBJ1-2; D ambiguous. This CDR3 is 13 amino acids long. V was cut by 6 bases and J by 2 bases, with 10 bases left in between. The CDR3 sequence is CASRRTGNYGYTF. CDR3 nucleotides: TGTGCCAGCAGAAGGACGGGAAACTATGGCTACACCTTC.

This clonotype was counted only a few times. The chain combines TRBV20-1 with TRBJ1-2; D may be TRBD1 (5 bases). The CDR3 sequence is 14 residues long. Germline loops: CDR1 DFQATT, CDR2 SNEGSKA (reference sequence). The V end was cut by 0 bases, the J end by 6 bases, with 14 bases between. CDR3 in DNA: TGCAGTGCTAGAGATCTAGGGGAGAATAATGGCTACACCTTC. Translation: CSARDLGENNGYTF.

The gene calls are TRBV20-1 and TRBJ2-3; TRBD2 might be the D (7 bases). Germline V gene lookup returns CDR1 DFQATT and CDR2 SNEGSKA (reference sequence). This CDR3 region has 14 residues. Trimming stripped 6 bases from V and 3 bases from J, with 16 bases between. CDR3 sequence: CSATGGGRTDTQYF. The CDR3 nucleotides read TGCAGTGCCACGGGGGGCGGGCGGACAGATACGCAGTATTTT.

This clonotype was seen more than once but under ten times. The chain is built from TRBV3-1 and TRBJ2-1; 13 bases are shared with TRBD2. The germline CDR1 and CDR2 sequences are LGHDT and YNNKEL (reference sequence). This CDR3 is 16 amino acids long. Trimming took 6 bases from V and 7 from J; bases not matched to a gene: 9. The CDR3 DNA reads as TGTGCCAGCAGACTAGCGGGGGGGGCGAGTCTAAATGAGCAGTTCTTC. Protein: CASRLAGGASLNEQFF.

This clonotype was recorded a few times. The rearrangement uses TRBV7-2 and TRBJ2-1, with 9 bases lining up with TRBD2. This CDR3 comprises 16 residues. V dropped 5 bases and J dropped 1; count of bases not matched to a gene: 6. Germline V lookup: CDR1 SGHTA, CDR2 FQGNSA. CDR3 sequence reads: CASSPGAGGSYNEQFF. The CDR3 region has the DNA TGTGCCAGCAGCCCAGGGGCGGGAGGGTCCTACAATGAGCAGTTCTTC.

The gene calls are TRBV12-3 or TRBV12-4 and TRBJ2-7; no firm D call. This CDR3 region has 14 residues. V was shortened by 7 bases and J by 5 bases, with 18 bases between the two germline ends. CDR3 DNA: TGTGCCAGCACCATCCGGGCCCTGAGGCACGAGCAGTACTTC. Translated: CASTIRALRHEQYF.

The V gene is TRBV11-2, the J gene TRBJ2-2; no clear D. The germline V and J ends were trimmed by 6 bases and 5 bases, with 13 bases remaining between them. CDR1 is SGHAT, CDR2 FQNNGV, per germline. CDR3 length equals 14 residues. CDR3: CASSRNPRTGELFF. CDR3 DNA: TGTGCCAGCAGTCGAAACCCACGTACCGGGGAGCTGTTTTTT.

This sequence joins TRBV7-9 and TRBJ2-3; 9 bases map to TRBD1. J gave up 5 bases and V 5 bases, and 11 bases lay outside the gene matches. The CDR3 sequence is 16 residues long. Germline V gene lookup returns CDR1 SEHNR and CDR2 FQNEAQ (reference sequence). Here the CDR3 reads CASSQSTGGRGDTQYF. CDR3 bases: TGTGCCAGCAGCCAATCCACAGGGGGCCGGGGAGATACGCAGTATTTT.

This chain joins TRBV20-1 and TRBJ2-3; D unresolved. The CDR3 consists of 14 residues. Germline assignment: CDR1 DFQATT and CDR2 SNEGSKA (reference sequence). Trimming took off 0 bases at V and 1 base at J, with 8 bases between the two ends. CDR3 residues: CSARDLAGTDTQYF. In nucleotides, the CDR3 is TGCAGTGCTAGAGATCTGGCAGGCACAGATACGCAGTATTTT.

This clonotype was counted between two and nine times. This sequence joins TRBV3-1 and TRBJ2-5; D not certain. V was pared by 6 bases and J by 5 bases, with 10 bases between. This CDR3 has 12 amino acids. Germline V CDR1 and CDR2: LGHDT, YNNKEL (reference sequence). CDR3 nucleotide sequence: TGTGCCAGCAGGGTCAACTTTGAGACCCAGTACTTC. The encoded protein is CASRVNFETQYF.

V usage is TRBV4-3 and J usage is TRBJ2-5; 12 bases line up with TRBD2. J lost 7 bases, V lost 1 base, and 16 bases had no gene match. The CDR3 sequence is 19 residues long. CDR1 LGHNA and CDR2 YSLEER come from the germline V gene. The CDR3 is CASSQVVGLAGNRGGTQYF. CDR3 sequence (DNA): TGCGCCAGCAGCCAAGTAGTAGGACTAGCGGGAAATCGAGGAGGGACCCAGTACTTC.

The rearrangement uses TRBV5-1 and TRBJ2-5, with TRBD1 identical over 7 bases. Germline V gene data show CDR1 as SGHRS and CDR2 as YFSETQ. The J segment lost 7 bases and the V segment lost 4 bases, leaving 13 bases of the junction unmatched. This CDR3 comprises 15 residues. The CDR3 region is CASSPAGQVTGTQYF. CDR3 nucleotide sequence: TGCGCCAGCAGCCCCGCCGGACAGGTCACGGGGACCCAGTACTTC.

The chain employs TRBV30 and TRBJ2-1; TRBD2 agrees at 7 bases. Trimming at V came to 0 bases and at J to 2 bases, leaving 4 bases not matched to a gene. The CDR3 length is 15 residues. Germline-derived CDR1 and CDR2 are GTSNPN and SVGIG (reference sequence). The CDR3 region is CAWSVEAGPYNEQFF. CDR3 coding DNA: TGTGCCTGGAGTGTAGAAGCGGGGCCCTACAATGAGCAGTTCTTC.

This clonotype was seen at least ten times. V is TRBV12-3 or TRBV12-4 and J is TRBJ2-7, with D possibly matching TRBD2 (5 bases). V was pared by 5 bases and J by 5 bases, with 7 bases between. CDR3 length: 11 residues. As DNA, the CDR3 is TGTGCCAGCAGTCTGAGGGACGAGCAGTACTTC. It translates to CASSLRDEQYF.

This chain connects TRBV19 to TRBJ2-5; a possible D gene is TRBD2 (5 bases). Trimming removed 3 bases from V and 2 bases from J, with 19 bases in between. Germline loops: CDR1 LNHDA, CDR2 SQIVND (reference sequence). There are 17 residues in the CDR3. As DNA, the CDR3 is TGTGCCAGTAGTATTGGATTTGGTTTCGGGGTACAAGAGACCCAGTACTTC. Its translation is CASSIGFGFGVQETQYF.

This clonotype was seen a handful of times. The rearrangement joins TRBV5-1 to TRBJ2-1, with D maybe TRBD2 (5 bases). V lost 0 bases to trimming and J lost 9 bases, with 13 bases between them. The CDR3 sequence is 14 residues long. CDR1 and CDR2 from the germline V gene are SGHRS and YFSETQ. CDR3 loop: CASSLVVFEGEQFF. CDR3 coding DNA: TGCGCCAGCAGCTTGGTGGTATTTGAGGGTGAGCAGTTCTTC.

CDR3 in DNA: TGTGCCAGCAGCTTACGGAGCGGGAGAGGGGAGACCCAGTACTTC. This encodes CASSLRSGRGETQYF. The chain has TRBV11-2 and TRBJ2-5; 8 bases line up with TRBD2. CDR3 length: 15 residues. V gave up 2 bases and J gave up 5 bases; unmatched junction bases: 7. Germline V gene sequence: CDR1 SGHAT, CDR2 FQNNGV.

This chain links TRBV7-9 with TRBJ2-3, with 9 bases that match TRBD1. Germline V gene lookup returns CDR1 SEHNR and CDR2 FQNEAQ (reference sequence). V lost 5 bases and J lost 8; bases outside the gene matches: 11. CDR3 length: 15 amino acids. The chain's CDR3 is CASSEEGQGFGTQYF. CDR3 DNA: TGTGCCAGCAGCGAAGAGGGACAGGGATTCGGTACGCAGTATTTT.

This clonotype showed up many times. CDR3 DNA: TGTGCCACCAGTGGCGGGACTAGCGGAGGGAACACAGATACGCAGTATTTT. Encoded protein: CATSGGTSGGNTDTQYF. The rearrangement joins TRBV24-1 to TRBJ2-3; 11 bases line up with TRBD2. The CDR3 extends over 17 amino acids. Germline CDR1 KGHDR, CDR2 SFDVKD. V lost 5 bases and J lost 2; bases outside the gene matches: 8.

This sequence joins TRBV7-2 and TRBJ2-3; 8 nucleotides align to TRBD2. The V gene end was trimmed by 0 bases and the J gene end by 6 bases; junction bases not matched to a gene: 2. CDR1 SGHTA and CDR2 FQGNSA come from the germline V gene. The CDR3 has 14 amino acids. The CDR3 nucleotides read TGTGCCAGCAGCTTAGCACTAGCGGAGGATACGCAGTATTTT. Its translation is CASSLALAEDTQYF.

This clonotype was recorded many times. The V call is TRBV9, the J call TRBJ1-5, with a possible D match to TRBD1 (5 bases). Germline V lookup: CDR1 SGDLS, CDR2 YYNGEE. V was shortened by 0 bases and J by 1 base, with 8 bases between the two germline ends. The CDR3 consists of 15 residues. For the CDR3, the DNA is TGTGCCAGCAGCGTAGAACCAGGGAGCAATCAGCCCCAGCATTTT. Translated: CASSVEPGSNQPQHF.

V gene TRBV7-9 combines with J gene TRBJ2-2, with no clear D. The germline V gene has CDR1 SEHNR and CDR2 FQNEAQ (reference sequence). Trimming took 5 bases from V and 1 from J, leaving 8 bases between them. There are 14 residues in the CDR3. The CDR3 DNA is TGTGCCAGCAGCCATACACGGAACACCGGGGAGCTGTTTTTT. Encoded protein: CASSHTRNTGELFF.